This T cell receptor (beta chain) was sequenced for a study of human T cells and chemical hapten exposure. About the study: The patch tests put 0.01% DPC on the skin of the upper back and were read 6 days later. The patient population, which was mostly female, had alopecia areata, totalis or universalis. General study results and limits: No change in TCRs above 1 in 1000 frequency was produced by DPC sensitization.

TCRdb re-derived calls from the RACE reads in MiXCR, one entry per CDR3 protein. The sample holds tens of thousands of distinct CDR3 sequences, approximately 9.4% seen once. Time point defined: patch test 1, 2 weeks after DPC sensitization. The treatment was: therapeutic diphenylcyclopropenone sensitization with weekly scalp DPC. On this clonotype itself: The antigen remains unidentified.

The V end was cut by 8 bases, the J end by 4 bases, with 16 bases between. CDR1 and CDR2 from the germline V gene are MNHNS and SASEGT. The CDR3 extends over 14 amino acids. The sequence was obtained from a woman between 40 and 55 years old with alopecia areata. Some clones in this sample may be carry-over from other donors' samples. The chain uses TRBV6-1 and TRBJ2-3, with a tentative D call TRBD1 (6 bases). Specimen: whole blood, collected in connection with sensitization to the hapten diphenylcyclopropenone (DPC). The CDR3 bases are TGTGCCAGCGAGGAACAGGGAGAAGCAGATACGCAGTATTTT. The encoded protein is CASEEQGEADTQYF.